This paragraph reports one TCR beta chain. This record belongs to a study of CD8 T cells in Susac syndrome. Random hexamers were used to reverse transcribe an amount of roughly 0.5 to 1 ug RNA. MiXCR, applied by TCRdb to the immunoSEQ multiplex PCR reads, yields one record per CDR3 protein. The sample has fewer than 95,000 distinct CDR3 sequences; approximately 96% are singletons. Per germline, CDR1 SGHTA and CDR2 FQGNSA. V was clipped by 1 base and J by 5 bases, with 6 bases between them. The CDR3 loop spans 13 amino acids. The rearrangement links TRBV7-2 to TRBJ1-5; no firm D call. The TCR sequence derives from a human donor with Susac syndrome. Sequenced: CD8+ T cells from PBMCs. CDR3 bases: TGTGCCAGCAGCTTAGGCCAACATCAGCCCCAGCATTTT. Protein sequence: CASSLGQHQPQHF.